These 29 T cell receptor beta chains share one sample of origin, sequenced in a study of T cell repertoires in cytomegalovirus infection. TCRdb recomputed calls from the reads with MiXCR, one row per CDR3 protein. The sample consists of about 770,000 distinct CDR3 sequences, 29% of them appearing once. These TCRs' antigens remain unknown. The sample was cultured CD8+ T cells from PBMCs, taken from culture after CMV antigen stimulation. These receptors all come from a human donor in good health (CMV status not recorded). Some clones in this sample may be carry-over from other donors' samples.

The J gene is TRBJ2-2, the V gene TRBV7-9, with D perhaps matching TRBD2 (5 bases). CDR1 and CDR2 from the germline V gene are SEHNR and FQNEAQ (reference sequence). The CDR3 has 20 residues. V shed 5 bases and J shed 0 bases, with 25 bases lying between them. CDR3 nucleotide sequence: TGTGCCAGCAGCAATACTAGGAGACCCTCGGGCCGAACGAACACCGGGGAGCTGTTTTTT. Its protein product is CASSNTRRPSGRTNTGELFF.

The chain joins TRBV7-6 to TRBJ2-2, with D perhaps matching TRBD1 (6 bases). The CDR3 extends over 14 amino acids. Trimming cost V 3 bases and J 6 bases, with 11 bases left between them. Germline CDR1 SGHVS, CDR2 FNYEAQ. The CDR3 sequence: CASSFNRVSGELFF. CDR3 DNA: TGTGCCAGCAGCTTTAACAGGGTGTCCGGGGAGCTGTTTTTT.

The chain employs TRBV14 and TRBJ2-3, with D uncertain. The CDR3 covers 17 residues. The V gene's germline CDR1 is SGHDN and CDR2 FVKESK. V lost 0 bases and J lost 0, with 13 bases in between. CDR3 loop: CASSQERAGSSTDTQYF. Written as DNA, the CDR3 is TGTGCCAGCAGCCAAGAGCGAGCAGGCTCTAGCACAGATACGCAGTATTTT.

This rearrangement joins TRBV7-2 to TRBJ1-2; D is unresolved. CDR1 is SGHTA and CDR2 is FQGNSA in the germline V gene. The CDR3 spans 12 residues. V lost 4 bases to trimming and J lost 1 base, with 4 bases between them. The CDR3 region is CASSSINYGYTF. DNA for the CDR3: TGTGCCAGCAGCTCGATTAACTATGGCTACACCTTC.

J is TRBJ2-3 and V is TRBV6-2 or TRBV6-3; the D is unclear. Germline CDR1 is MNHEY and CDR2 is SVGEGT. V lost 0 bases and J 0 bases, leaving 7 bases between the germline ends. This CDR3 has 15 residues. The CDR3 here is CASSYSTQSTDTQYF. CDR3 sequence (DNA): TGTGCCAGCAGTTACTCGACCCAGAGCACAGATACGCAGTATTTT.

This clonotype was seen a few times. As DNA, the CDR3 is TGTGCCAGCAGCTTAGGGACAAATGTGGACACTGAAGCTTTCTTT. This codes for CASSLGTNVDTEAFF. V usage is TRBV11-3 and J usage is TRBJ1-1, with D possibly TRBD1 on 5 matching bases. Germline V lookup: CDR1 SGHNT, CDR2 YENEEA. The V end was cut by 1 base, the J end by 3 bases, with 12 bases between. This CDR3 has 15 amino acids.

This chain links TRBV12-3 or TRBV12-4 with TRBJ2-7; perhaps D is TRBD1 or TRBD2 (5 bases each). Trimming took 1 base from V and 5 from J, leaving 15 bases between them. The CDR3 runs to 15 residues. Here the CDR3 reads CASSLELGVFNEQYF. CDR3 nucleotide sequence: TGTGCCAGCAGTTTAGAGTTGGGGGTTTTCAACGAGCAGTACTTC.

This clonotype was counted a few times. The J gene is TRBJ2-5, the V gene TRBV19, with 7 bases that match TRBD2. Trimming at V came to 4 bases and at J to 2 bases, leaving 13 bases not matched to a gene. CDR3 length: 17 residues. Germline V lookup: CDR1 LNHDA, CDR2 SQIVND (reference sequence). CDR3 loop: CASSTDPSGLHQETQYF. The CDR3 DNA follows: TGTGCCAGTAGTACTGACCCTAGCGGACTTCATCAAGAGACCCAGTACTTC.

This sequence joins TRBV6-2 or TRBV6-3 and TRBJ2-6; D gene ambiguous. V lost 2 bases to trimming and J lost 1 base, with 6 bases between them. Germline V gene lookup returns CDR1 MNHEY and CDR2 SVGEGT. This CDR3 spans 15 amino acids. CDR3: CASSYAASGANVLTF. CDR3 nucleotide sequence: TGTGCCAGCAGTTACGCTGCTTCTGGGGCCAACGTCCTGACTTTC.

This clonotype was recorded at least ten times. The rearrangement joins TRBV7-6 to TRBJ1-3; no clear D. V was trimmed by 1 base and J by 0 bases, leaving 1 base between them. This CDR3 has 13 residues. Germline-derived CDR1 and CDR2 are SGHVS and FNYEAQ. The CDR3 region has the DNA TGTGCCAGCAGCTTAGACTCTGGAAACACCATATATTTT. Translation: CASSLDSGNTIYF.

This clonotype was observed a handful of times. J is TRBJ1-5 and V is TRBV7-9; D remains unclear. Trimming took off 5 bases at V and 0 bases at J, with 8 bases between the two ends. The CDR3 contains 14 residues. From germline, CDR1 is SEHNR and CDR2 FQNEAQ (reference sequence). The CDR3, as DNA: TGTGCCAGCAGCCCGGACGCTAGCAATCAGCCCCAGCATTTT. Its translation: CASSPDASNQPQHF.

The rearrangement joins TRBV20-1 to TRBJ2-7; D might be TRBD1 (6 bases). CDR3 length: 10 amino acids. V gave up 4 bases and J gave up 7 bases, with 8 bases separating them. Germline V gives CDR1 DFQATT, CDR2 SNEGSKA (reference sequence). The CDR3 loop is CSAIGQEQYF. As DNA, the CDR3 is TGCAGTGCTATCGGACAGGAGCAGTACTTC.

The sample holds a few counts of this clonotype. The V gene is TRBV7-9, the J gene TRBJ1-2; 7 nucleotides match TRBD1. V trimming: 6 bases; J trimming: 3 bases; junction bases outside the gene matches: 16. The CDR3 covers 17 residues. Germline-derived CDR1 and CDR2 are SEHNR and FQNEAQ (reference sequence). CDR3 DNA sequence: TGTGCCAGCAGACCCGGGACAGATCTCACTCGGCACTATGGCTACACCTTC. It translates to CASRPGTDLTRHYGYTF. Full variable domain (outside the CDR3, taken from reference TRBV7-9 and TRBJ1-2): DTGVSQNPRHKITKRGQNVTFRCDPISEHNRLYWYRQTLGQGPEFLTYFQNEAQLEKSRLLSDRFSAERPKGSFSTLEIQRTEQGDSAMYLCASRPGTDLTRHYGYTFGSGTRLTVV.

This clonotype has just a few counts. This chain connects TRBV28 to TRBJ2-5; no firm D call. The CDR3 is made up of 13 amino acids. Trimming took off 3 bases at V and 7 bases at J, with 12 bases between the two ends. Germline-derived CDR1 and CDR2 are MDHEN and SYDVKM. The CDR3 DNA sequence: TGTGCCAGCAGTTTTAACGGACGGTGGACCCAGTACTTC. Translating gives CASSFNGRWTQYF.

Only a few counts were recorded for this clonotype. Here the CDR3 DNA reads TGTGCCAGCAGCTCCTGGACAGAAGGGGAAAAACTGTTTTTT. Protein: CASSSWTEGEKLFF. The chain carries TRBV7-4 and TRBJ1-4, with a tentative D call TRBD1 (6 bases). Trimming took 4 bases from V and 8 from J, leaving 14 bases between them. This CDR3 has 14 amino acids. CDR1 and CDR2 from the germline V gene are SGHVT and SQSDAQ.

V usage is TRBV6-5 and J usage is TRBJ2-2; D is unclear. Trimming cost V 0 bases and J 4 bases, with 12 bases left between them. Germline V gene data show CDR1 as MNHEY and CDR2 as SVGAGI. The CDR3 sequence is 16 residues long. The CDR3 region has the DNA TGTGCCAGCAGTTACTCGAGTAGTTTTGCCACCGGGGAGCTGTTTTTT. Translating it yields CASSYSSSFATGELFF.

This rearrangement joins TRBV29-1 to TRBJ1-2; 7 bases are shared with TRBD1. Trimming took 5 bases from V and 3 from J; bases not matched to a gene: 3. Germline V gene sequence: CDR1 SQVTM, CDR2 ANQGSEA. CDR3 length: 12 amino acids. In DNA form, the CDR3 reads TGCAGCGTTCAGGGGGGCGACTATGGCTACACCTTC. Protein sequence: CSVQGGDYGYTF.

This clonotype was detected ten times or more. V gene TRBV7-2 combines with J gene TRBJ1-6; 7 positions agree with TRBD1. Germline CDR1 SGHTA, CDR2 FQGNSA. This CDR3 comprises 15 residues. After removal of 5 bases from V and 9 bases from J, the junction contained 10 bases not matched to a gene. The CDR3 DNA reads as TGTGCCAGCAGCCCCACCCCCGGGACAGCTTCACCCCTCCACTTT. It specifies CASSPTPGTASPLHF.

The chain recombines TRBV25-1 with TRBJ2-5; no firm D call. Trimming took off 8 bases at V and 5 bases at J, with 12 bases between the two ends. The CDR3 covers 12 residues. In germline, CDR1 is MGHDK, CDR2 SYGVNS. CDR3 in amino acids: CASRATMETQYF. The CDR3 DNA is TGTGCCAGCCGGGCTACGATGGAGACCCAGTACTTC.

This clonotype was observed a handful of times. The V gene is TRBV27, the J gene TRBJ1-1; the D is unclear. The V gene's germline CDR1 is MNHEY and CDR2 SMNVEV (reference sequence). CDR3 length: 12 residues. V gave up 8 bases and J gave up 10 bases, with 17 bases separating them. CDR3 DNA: TGTGCCAGCGGGGAGGGAGGGCTCGTAGCTTTCTTT. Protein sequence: CASGEGGLVAFF.

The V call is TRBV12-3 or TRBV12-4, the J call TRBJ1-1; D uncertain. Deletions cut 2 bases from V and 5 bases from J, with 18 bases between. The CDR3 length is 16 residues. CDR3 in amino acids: CASSLRYAGSGTEAFF. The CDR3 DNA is TGTGCCAGCAGTTTAAGATACGCGGGGTCGGGGACTGAAGCTTTCTTT.

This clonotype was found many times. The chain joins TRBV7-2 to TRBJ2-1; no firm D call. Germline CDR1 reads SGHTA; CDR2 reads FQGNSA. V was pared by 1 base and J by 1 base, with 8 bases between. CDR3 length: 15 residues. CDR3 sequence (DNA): TGTGCCAGCAGCTTAGTGTGGAGTTCCTACAATGAGCAGTTCTTC. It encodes CASSLVWSSYNEQFF.

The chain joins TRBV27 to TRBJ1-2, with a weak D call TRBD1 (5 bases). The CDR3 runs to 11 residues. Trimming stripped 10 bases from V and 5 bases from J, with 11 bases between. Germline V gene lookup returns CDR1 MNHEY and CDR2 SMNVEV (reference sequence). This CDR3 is CATMGGYGYTF. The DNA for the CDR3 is TGTGCCACCATGGGGGGGTATGGCTACACCTTC.

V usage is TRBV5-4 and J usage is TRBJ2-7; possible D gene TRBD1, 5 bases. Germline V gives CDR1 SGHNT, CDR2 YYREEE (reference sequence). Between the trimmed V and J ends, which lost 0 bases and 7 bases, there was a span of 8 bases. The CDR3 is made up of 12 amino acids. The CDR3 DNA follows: TGTGCCAGCAGCTTGGCGCAGGGAGAGCAGTACGTC. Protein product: CASSLAQGEQYV.

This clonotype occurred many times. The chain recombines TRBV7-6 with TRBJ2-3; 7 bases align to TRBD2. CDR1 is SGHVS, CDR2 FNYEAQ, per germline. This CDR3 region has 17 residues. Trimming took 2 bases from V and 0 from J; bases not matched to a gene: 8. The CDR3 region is CASSLRGLTSSTDTQYF. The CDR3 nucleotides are TGTGCCAGCAGCTTACGGGGACTAACCTCTAGCACAGATACGCAGTATTTT.

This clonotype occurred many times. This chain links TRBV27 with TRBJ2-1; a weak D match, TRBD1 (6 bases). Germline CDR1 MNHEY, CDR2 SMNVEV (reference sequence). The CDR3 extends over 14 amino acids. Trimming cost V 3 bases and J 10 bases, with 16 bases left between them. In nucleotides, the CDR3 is TGTGCCAGCAGTTTGGGGGCAGGGCTCGTGGAGCAGTTCTTC. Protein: CASSLGAGLVEQFF.

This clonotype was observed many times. The CDR3 here is CASTMGGPAGGYTF. The CDR3, as DNA: TGTGCCAGCACCATGGGTGGCCCCGCGGGTGGCTACACCTTC. The chain recombines TRBV28 with TRBJ1-2, with no clear D. The V and J ends lost 7 bases and 7 bases respectively, with 19 bases between them. Germline V gene data show CDR1 as MDHEN and CDR2 as SYDVKM. This CDR3 has 14 amino acids.

The CDR3: CATSRDGTASYGYTF. CDR3 bases: TGTGCCACCAGCAGAGACGGGACAGCCTCATATGGCTACACCTTC. The rearrangement joins TRBV15 to TRBJ1-2, with 7 bases lining up with TRBD1. Unmatched junction bases numbered 6, after V lost 0 bases and J lost 5 bases. Looked up from germline, CDR1 is LNHNV and CDR2 is YYDKDF (reference sequence). This CDR3 is built from 15 residues.

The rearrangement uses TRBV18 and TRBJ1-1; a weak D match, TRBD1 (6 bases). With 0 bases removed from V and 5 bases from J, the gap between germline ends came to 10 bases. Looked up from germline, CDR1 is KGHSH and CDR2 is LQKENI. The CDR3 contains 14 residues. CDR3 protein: CASSPPEGGTEAFF. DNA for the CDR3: TGTGCCAGCTCACCACCGGAGGGGGGTACTGAAGCTTTCTTT.